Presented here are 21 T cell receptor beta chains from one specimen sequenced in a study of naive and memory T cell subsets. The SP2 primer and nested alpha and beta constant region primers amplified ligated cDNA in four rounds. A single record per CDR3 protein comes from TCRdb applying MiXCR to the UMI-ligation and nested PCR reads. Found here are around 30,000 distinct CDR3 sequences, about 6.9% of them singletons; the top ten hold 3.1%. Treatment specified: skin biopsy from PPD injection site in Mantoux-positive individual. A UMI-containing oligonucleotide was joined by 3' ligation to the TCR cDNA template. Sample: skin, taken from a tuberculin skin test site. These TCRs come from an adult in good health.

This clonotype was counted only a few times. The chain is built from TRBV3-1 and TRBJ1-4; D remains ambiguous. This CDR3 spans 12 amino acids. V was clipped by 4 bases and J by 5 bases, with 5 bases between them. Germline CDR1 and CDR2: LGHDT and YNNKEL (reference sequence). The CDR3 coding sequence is TGTGCCAGCAGCCGGTTAAATGAAAAACTGTTTTTT. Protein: CASSRLNEKLFF.

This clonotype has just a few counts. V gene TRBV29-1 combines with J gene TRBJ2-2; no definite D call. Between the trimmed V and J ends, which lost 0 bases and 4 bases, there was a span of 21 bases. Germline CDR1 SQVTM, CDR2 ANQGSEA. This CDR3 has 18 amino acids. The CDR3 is CSVEDRWNSPRGTGELFF. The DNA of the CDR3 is TGCAGCGTTGAAGATCGGTGGAACAGTCCTCGTGGCACCGGGGAGCTGTTTTTT.

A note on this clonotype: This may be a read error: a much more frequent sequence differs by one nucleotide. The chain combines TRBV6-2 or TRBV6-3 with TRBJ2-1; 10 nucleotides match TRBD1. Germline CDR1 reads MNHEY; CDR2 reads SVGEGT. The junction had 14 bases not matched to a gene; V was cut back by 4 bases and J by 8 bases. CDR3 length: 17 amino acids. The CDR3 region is CASSFTLTGGGSDEQFF. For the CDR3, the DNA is TGTGCCAGCAGTTTTACCCTGACAGGGGGCGGATCGGATGAGCAGTTCTTC.

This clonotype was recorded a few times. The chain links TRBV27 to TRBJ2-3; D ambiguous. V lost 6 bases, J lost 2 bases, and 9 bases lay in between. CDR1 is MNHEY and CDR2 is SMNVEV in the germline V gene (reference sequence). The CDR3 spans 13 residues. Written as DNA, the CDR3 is TGTGCCAGCAGCCCCCTCCACACAGATACGCAGTATTTT. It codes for CASSPLHTDTQYF.

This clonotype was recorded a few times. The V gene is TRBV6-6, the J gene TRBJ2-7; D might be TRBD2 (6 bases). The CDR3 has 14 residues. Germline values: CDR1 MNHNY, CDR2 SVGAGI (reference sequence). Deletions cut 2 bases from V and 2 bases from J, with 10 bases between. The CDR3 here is CASSYGGFPYEQYF. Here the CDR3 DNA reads TGTGCCAGCAGTTACGGGGGGTTCCCCTACGAGCAGTACTTC.

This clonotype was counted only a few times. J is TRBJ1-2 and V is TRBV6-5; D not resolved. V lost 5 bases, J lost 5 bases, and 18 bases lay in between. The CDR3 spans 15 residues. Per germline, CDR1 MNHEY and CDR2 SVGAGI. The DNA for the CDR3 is TGTGCCAGCAGTCGGACTTCAGGACCTACTTATGGCTACACCTTC. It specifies CASSRTSGPTYGYTF.

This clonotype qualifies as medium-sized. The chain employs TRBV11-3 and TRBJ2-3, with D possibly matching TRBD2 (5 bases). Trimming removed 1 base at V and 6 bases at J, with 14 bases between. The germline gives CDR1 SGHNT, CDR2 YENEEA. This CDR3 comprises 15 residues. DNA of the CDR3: TGTGCCAGCAGCTTAGGACAAGATCCGGGGGATACGCAGTATTTT. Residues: CASSLGQDPGDTQYF. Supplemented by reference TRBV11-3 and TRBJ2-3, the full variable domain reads EAGVVQSPRYKIIEKKQPVAFWCNPISGHNTLYWYLQNLGQGPELLIRYENEEAVDDSQLPKDRFSAERLKGVDSTLKIQPAELGDSAVYLCASSLGQDPGDTQYFGPGTRLTVL.

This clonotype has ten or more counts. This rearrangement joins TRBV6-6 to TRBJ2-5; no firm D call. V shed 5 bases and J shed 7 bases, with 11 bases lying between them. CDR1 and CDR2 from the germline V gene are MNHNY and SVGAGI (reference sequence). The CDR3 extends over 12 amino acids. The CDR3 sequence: CASSAPERTQYF. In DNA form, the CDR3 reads TGTGCCAGCAGTGCTCCCGAAAGGACCCAGTACTTC.

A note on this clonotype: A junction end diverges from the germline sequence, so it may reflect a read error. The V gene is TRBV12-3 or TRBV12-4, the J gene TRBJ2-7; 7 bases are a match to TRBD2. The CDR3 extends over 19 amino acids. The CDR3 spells CVSSRPVGGSSTVTYEQYF. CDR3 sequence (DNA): TGTGTCAGCAGTCGCCCGGTGGGGGGGAGTAGTACGGTTACCTACGAGCAGTACTTC.

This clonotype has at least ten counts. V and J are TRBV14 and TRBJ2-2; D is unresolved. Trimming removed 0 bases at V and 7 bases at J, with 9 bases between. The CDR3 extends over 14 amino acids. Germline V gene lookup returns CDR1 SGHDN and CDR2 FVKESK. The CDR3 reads CASSQDPRDGELFF. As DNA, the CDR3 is TGTGCCAGCAGCCAAGATCCCCGAGACGGGGAGCTGTTTTTT.

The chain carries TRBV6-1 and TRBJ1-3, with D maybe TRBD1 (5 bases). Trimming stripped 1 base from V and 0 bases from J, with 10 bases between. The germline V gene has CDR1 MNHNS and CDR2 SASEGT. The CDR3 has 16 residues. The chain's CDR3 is CASSEGGAASGNTIYF. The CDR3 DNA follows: TGTGCCAGCAGTGAAGGAGGGGCCGCCTCTGGAAACACCATATATTTT.

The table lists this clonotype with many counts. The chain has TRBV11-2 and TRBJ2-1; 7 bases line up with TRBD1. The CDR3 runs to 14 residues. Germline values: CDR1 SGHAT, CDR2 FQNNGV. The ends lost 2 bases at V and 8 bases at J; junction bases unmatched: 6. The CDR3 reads CASSLWDSTDEQFF. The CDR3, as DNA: TGTGCCAGCAGCTTATGGGACAGTACCGATGAGCAGTTCTTC.

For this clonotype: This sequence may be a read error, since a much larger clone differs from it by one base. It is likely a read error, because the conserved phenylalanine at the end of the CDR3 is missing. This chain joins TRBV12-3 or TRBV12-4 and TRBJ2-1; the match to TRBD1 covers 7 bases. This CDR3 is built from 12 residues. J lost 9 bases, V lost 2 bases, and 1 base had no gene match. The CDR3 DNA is TGTGCCAGCAGTTTAAACAGGGGTGAGCAGTTCCTC. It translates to CASSLNRGEQFL.

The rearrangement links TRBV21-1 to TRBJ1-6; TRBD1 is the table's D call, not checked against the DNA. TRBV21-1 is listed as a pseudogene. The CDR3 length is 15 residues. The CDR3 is CASSTTGVSNSPLHF. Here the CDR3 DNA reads TGTGCCAGCAGCACCACAGGGGTCTCTAATTCACCCCTCCACTTT.

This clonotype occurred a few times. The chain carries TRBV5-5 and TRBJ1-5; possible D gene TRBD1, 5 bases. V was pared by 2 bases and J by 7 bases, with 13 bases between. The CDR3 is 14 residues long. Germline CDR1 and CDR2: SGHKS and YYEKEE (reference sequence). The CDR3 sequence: CASSFTGDWQPQHF. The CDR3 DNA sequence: TGTGCCAGCAGCTTCACCGGGGACTGGCAGCCCCAGCATTTT.

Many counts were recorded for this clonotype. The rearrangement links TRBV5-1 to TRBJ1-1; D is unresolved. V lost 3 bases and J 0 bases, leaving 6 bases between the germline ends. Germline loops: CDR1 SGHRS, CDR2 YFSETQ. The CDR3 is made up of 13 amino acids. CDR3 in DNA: TGCGCCAGCAGCTCGACATTGAACACTGAAGCTTTCTTT. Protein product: CASSSTLNTEAFF.

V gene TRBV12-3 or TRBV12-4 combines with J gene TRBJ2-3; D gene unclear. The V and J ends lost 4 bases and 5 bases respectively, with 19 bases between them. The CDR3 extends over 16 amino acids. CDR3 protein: CASSYPGQASEDTQYF. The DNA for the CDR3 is TGTGCCAGCAGTTACCCTGGGCAGGCATCGGAAGATACGCAGTATTTT.

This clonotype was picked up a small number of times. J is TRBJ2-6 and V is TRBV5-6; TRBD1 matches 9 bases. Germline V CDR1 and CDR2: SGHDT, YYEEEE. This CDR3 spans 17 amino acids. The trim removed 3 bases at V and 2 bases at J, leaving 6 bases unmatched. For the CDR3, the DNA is TGTGCCAGCAGCTCGGGACAGGGCCTCGCTGGGGCCAACGTCCTGACTTTC. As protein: CASSSGQGLAGANVLTF.

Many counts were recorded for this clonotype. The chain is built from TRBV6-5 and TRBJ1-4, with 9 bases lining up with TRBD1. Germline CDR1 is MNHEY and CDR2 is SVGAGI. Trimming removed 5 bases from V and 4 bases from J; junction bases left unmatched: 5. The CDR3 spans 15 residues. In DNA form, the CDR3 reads TGTGCCAGCAGTGACGGGACAGGGAGTAATGAAAAACTGTTTTTT. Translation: CASSDGTGSNEKLFF.

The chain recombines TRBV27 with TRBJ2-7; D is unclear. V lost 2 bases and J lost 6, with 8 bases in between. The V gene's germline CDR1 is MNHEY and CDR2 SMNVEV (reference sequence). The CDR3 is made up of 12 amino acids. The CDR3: CASSLMDREQYF. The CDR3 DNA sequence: TGTGCCAGCAGTTTAATGGACCGCGAGCAGTACTTC.

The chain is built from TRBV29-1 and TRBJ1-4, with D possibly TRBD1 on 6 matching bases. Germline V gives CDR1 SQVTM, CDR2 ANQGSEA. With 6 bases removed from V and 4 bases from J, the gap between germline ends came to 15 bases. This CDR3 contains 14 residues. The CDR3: CSVRGTPGNEKLFF. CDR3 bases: TGCAGCGTCCGCGGGACACCCGGTAATGAAAAACTGTTTTTT.